The clone carrying this TCR beta chain was counted ten times or more. The data stem from a study of regulatory T cells in long-lasting Graves disease. The time point is: newly diagnosed GD, antithyroid drugs for less than 3 months. Extracted PBMC RNA gave rise to the TCR library. To make TCR beta libraries, researchers used iRepertoire HTBI primers and Arm-PCR of CDR3 regions. A single record per CDR3 protein comes from TCRdb applying MiXCR to the multiplex PCR reads. This table has 510,000 or so distinct CDR3 sequences, 12% appearing once. V was clipped by 1 base and J by 5 bases, with 9 bases between them. CDR1 DFQATT and CDR2 SNEGSKA come from the germline V gene (reference sequence). The CDR3 sequence is 12 residues long. The sample also formed part of further work on T cells in Graves' hyperthyroidism and ophthalmopathy.

The receptor was derived from a woman in her thirties with Graves disease. The material sequenced was peripheral blood mononuclear cells (PBMCs), taken at new diagnosis, from a patient treated with antithyroid drugs. V usage is TRBV20-1 and J usage is TRBJ2-7, with D uncertain. CDR3 region: CSARVKDHEQYF. CDR3 bases: TGCAGTGCTAGAGTAAAGGATCACGAGCAGTACTTC.